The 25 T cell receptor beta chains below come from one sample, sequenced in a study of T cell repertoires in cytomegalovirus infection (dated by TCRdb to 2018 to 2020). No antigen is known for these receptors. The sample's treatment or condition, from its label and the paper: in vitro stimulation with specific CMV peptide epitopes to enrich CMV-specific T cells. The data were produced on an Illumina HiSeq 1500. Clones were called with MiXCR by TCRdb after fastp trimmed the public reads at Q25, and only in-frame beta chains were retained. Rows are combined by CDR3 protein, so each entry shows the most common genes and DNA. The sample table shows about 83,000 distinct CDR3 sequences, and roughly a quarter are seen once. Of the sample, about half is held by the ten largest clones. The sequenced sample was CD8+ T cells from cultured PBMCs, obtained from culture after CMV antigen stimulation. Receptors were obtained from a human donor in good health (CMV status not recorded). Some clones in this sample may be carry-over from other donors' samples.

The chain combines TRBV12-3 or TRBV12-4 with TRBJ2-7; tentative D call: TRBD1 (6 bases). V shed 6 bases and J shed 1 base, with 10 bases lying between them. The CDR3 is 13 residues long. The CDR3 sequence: CASRGQLSYEQYF. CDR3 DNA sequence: TGTGCCAGCAGAGGACAGTTATCCTACGAGCAGTACTTC.

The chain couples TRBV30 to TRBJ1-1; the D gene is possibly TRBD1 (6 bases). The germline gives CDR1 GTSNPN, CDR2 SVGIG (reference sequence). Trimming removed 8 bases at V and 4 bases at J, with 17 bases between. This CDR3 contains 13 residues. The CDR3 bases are TGTGCCGGAAAGTGGGGGCAGTCCACTGAAGCTTTCTTT. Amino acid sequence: CAGKWGQSTEAFF.

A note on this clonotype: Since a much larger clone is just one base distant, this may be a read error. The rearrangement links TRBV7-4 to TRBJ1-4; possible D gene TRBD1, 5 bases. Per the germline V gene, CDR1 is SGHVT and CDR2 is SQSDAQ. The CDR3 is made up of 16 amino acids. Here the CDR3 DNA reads TGTGTCAGCAGCTTAGTACGGGACGGATCTAATGAAAAACTGTTTTTT. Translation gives CVSSLVRDGSNEKLFF.

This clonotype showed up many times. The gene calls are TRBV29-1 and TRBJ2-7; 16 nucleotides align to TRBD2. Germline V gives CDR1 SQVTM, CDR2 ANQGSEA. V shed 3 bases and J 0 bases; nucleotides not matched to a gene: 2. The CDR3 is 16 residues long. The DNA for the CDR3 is TGCAGCGTTGAGGGACTAGCGGGGGGGTTCTCCTACGAGCAGTACTTC. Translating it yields CSVEGLAGGFSYEQYF.

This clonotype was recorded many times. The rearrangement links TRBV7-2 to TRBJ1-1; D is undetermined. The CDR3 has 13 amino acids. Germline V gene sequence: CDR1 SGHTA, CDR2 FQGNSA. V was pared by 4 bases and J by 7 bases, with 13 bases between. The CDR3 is CASSSQLSDEAFF. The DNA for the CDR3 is TGTGCCAGCAGCTCCCAGCTAAGTGATGAAGCTTTCTTT.

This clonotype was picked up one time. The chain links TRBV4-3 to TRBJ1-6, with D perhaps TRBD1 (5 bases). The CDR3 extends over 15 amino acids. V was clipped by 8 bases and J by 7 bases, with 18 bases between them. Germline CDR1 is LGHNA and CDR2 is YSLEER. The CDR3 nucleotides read TGCGCCAGCCGAACCTCCAGGGTTGAGAATTCACCCCTCCACTTT. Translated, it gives CASRTSRVENSPLHF.

For the CDR3, the DNA is TGTGCCAGCAGCAAAGTCCCTAACATCGAGCAGTACTTC. It translates to CASSKVPNIEQYF. This rearrangement joins TRBV13 to TRBJ2-7; D is ambiguous. V was shortened by 5 bases and J by 6 bases, with 14 bases between the two germline ends. The CDR3 spans 13 residues. Germline CDR1 reads PRHDT; CDR2 reads FYEKMQ (reference sequence).

CDR3 sequence: CASSLSETGQNEQYF. In DNA form, the CDR3 reads TGTGCCAGCAGCCTCTCCGAGACAGGGCAAAACGAGCAGTACTTC. This sequence joins TRBV7-9 and TRBJ2-7, with 7 nucleotides matching TRBD1. J lost 5 bases, V lost 5 bases, and 12 bases had no gene match. The length of the CDR3 is 15 residues. Germline CDR1 and CDR2: SEHNR and FQNEAQ (reference sequence).

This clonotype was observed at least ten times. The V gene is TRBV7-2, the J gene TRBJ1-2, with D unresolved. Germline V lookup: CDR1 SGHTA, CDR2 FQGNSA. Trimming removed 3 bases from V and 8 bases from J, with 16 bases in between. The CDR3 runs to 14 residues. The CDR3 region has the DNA TGTGCCAGCAGCTTGTCGGGCACACTGGAGGGCTACACCTTC. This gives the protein CASSLSGTLEGYTF.

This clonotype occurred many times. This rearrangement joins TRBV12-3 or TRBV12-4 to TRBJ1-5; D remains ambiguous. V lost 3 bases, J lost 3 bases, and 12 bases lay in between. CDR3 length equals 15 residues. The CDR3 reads CASSLALGANQPQHF. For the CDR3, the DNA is TGTGCCAGCAGTTTGGCCCTAGGAGCCAATCAGCCCCAGCATTTT.

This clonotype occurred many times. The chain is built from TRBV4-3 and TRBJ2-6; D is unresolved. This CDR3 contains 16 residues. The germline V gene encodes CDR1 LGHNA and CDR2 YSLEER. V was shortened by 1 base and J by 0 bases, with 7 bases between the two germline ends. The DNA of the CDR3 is TGCGCCAGCAGCCAAGTAACGGACTCTGGGGCCAACGTCCTGACTTTC. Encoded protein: CASSQVTDSGANVLTF.

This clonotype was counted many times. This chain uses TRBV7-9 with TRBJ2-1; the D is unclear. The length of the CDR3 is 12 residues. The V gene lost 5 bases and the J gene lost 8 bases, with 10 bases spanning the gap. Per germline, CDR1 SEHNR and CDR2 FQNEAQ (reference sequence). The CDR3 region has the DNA TGTGCCAGCAGCCCCAGCGCCGATGAGCAGTTCTTC. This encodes CASSPSADEQFF.

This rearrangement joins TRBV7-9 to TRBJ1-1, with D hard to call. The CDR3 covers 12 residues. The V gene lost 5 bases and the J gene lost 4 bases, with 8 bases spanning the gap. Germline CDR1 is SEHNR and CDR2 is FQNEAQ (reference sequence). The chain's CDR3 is CASSPPATEAFF. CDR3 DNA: TGTGCCAGCAGCCCGCCGGCCACTGAAGCTTTCTTT.

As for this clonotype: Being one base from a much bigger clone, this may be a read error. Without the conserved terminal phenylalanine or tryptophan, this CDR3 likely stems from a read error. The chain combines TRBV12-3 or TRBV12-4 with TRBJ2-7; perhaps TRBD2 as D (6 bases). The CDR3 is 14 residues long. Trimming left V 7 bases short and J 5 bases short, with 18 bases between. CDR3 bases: TGTGCCAGCACCCTAGGAGGGCCGTTGAACGAGCAGTACTAC. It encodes CASTLGGPLNEQYY.

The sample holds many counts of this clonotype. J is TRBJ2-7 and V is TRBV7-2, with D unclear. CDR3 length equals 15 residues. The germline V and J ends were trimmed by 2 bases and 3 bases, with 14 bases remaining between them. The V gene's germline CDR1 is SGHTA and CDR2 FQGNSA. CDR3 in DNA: TGTGCCAGCAGCTTATGTCCCCCACCTTGCTACGAGCAGTACTTC. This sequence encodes CASSLCPPPCYEQYF.

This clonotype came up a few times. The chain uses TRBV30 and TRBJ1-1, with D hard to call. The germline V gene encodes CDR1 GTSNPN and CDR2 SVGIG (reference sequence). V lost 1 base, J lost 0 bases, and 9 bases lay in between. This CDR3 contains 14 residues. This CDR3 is CAWSAGPLNTEAFF. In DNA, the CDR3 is TGTGCCTGGAGTGCTGGACCGCTGAACACTGAAGCTTTCTTT.

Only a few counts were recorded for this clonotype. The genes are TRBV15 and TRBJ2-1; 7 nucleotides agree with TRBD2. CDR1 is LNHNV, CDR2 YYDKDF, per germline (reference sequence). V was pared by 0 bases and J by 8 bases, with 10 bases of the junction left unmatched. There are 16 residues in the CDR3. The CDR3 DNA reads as TGTGCCACCAGCAGAGATCTGGCGGGAGCTGTTTATGAGCAGTTCTTC. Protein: CATSRDLAGAVYEQFF. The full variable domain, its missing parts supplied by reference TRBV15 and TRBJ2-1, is DAMVIQNPRYQVTQFGKPVTLSCSQTLNHNVMYWYQQKSSQAPKLLFHYYDKDFNNEADTPDNFQSRRPNTSFCFLDIRSPGLGDTAMYLCATSRDLAGAVYEQFFGPGTRLTVL.

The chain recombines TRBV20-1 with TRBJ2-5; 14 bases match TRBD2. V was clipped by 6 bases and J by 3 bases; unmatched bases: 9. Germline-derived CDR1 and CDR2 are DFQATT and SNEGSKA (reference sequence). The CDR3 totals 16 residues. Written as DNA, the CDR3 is TGCAGTGCACCCAAGACTAGCGGGGGGGTCAAAGAGACCCAGTACTTC. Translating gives CSAPKTSGGVKETQYF.

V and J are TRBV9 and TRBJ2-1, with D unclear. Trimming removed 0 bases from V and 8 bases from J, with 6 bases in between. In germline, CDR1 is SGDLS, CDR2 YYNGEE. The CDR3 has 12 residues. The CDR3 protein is CASSVDVDEQFF. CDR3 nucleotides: TGTGCCAGCAGCGTAGACGTGGATGAGCAGTTCTTC.

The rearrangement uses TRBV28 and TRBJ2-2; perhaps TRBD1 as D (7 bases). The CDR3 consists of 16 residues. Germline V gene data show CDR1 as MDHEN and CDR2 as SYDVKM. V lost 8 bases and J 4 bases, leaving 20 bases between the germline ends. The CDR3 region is CASVMEGAVGTGELFF. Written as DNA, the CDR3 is TGTGCCAGCGTCATGGAGGGGGCGGTCGGCACCGGGGAGCTGTTTTTT.

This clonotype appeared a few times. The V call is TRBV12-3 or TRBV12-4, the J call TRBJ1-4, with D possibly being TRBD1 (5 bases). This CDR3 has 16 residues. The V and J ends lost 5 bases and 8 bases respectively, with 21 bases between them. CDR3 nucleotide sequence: TGTGCCAGCAGTCTCACTTTGGGGGGGAGAGACGAAAAACTGTTTTTT. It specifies CASSLTLGGRDEKLFF.

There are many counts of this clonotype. The CDR3 region is CASSQGEGTGYEQYF. The CDR3 DNA reads TGCGCCAGCAGCCAAGGGGAAGGGACAGGGTACGAGCAGTACTTC. J is TRBJ2-7 and V is TRBV4-1; 9 bases agree with TRBD1. CDR1 is MGHRA, CDR2 YSYEKL, per germline. The CDR3 has 15 amino acids. J was trimmed by 4 bases and V by 1 base; bases with no gene match: 5.

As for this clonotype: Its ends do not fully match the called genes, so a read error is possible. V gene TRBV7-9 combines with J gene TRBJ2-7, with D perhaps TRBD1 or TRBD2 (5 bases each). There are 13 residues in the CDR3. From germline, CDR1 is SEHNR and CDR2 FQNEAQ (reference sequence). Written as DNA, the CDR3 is TGTGCCAGCAGCGCCGGGACCTTCTACGAGCAGAACTTC. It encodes CASSAGTFYEQNF.

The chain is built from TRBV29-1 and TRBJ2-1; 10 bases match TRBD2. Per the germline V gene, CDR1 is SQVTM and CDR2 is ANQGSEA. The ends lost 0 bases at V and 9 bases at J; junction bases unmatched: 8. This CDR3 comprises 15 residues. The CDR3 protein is CSVEDLAGDVVEQFF. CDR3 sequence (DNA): TGCAGCGTTGAAGACCTAGCGGGAGACGTAGTTGAGCAGTTCTTC.

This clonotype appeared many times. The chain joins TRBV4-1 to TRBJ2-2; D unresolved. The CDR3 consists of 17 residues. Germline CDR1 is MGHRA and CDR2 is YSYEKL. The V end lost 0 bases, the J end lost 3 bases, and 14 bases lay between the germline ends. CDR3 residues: CASSQDGLTYDTGELFF. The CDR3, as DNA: TGCGCCAGCAGCCAAGACGGGCTCACCTACGACACCGGGGAGCTGTTTTTT.